This T cell receptor beta chain is from a study of regulatory dendritic cells for organ transplantation. General study findings and limits: Naive T cells showed high diversity, memory cells less, memory CD8+ least.

As concerns this clone: Its antigen is as yet unknown.

Some clones are missing from TCRdb's copy, which holds only in-frame ones; the method was immunoSEQ multiplex PCR. Seen here are fewer than 50,000 clones, over 80% observed once, and the top ten hold approximately 0.11%. The CDR3 contains 17 residues. With 6 bases clipped from V and 1 base from J, the junction kept 10 bases outside the gene matches. Germline values: CDR1 MNHEY, CDR2 SMNVEV (reference sequence). Sample: naive CD8+ T cells from blood. As to subset: CD45RA+ naive T cells. The origin of this receptor is a human donor in good health. The chain links TRBV27 to TRBJ2-2; 8 bases are a match to TRBD1. Here the CDR3 reads CASSWDETGVNTGELFF. In DNA, the CDR3 is TGTGCCAGCAGCTGGGATGAGACAGGGGTGAACACCGGGGAGCTGTTTTTT.